This T cell receptor (beta chain) was observed in a study of cytomegalovirus exposure and HLA in healthy donors. For the study at large: Earlier findings included roughly 120 million unique TCR beta sequences obtained from some 180 million T cells. Study results and caveats: An Asian-associated ancestry cluster reportedly showed fewer N-insertions than the approximately 700-donor mean in a later analysis. The listing of 160 or so TCR beta chains classed them as cytomegalovirus-associated. HLA alleles showed associations with approximately 15,000 TCR beta sequences in a later analysis, at a 0.05 false discovery rate.

Details on this clone: Its antigen remains unknown.

The PCR ran on 60 Vbeta and 13 Jbeta primers. The table came from immunoSEQ multiplex PCR; TCRdb's copy has only in-frame clones and leaves some out. The sample lists 100,000 or so clones; 73% were seen once. The CDR3 runs 14 residues. Germline values: CDR1 MNHEY, CDR2 SVGAGI. The V gene end was trimmed by 4 bases and the J gene end by 6 bases; junction bases not matched to a gene: 6. The chain employs TRBV6-5 and TRBJ2-7, with 10 nucleotides matching TRBD2. This receptor was taken from a man aged 35 to 55 in good health and CMV-seronegative. Material: PBMCs. CDR3: CASSLQAGGPEQYV. CDR3 sequence (DNA): TGTGCCAGCAGTTTACAAGCGGGGGGGCCCGAGCAGTACGTC.